This TCR beta chain was recorded in a study of beta chain features in type 1 diabetes. In the study overall: The samples had around 98 million sorted cells examined in all. General observations from the study: A closer apparent resemblance between naive, central memory and Treg TCRB repertoires was seen in patients than in healthy donors.

The CDR3 covers 18 residues. Trimming cost V 1 base and J 0 bases, with 13 bases left between them. CDR1 and CDR2 (germline): SGHAT, FQNNGV. Of the isolated RNA, all was reverse transcribed, and so the sequenced material was expressed TCRB transcripts. The average read count of naive, central memory and regulatory T cell samples was around 3.8 million. The repertoire was sequenced with immunoSEQ multiplex PCR; TCRdb's copy has only in-frame clones and lacks some. The sample holds hundreds of thousands of clones, about 14% seen once. This clone has just a few counts. Its antigen is unidentified. The rearrangement joins TRBV11-2 to TRBJ2-6; no clear D. The sample comprised naive CD4+ T cells from blood. This clonotype was obtained from a man aged 18 to 35 in good health. The CDR3 is CASSLVSGRLSGANVLTF. CDR3 nucleotides: TGTGCCAGCAGCTTAGTCTCGGGTAGGCTCTCTGGGGCCAACGTCCTGACTTTC. Drawing the rest from reference TRBV11-2 and TRBJ2-6, the complete variable domain is EAGVAQSPRYKIIEKRQSVAFWCNPISGHATLYWYQQILGQGPKLLIQFQNNGVVDDSQLPKDRFSAERLKGVDSTLKIQPAKLEDSAVYLCASSLVSGRLSGANVLTFGAGSRLTVL.